A selection of T cell receptor beta chains follows, all from one sample in a study of cytotoxic CD8 clonotypes in ibrutinib-treated CLL. Libraries were prepared by immunoSEQ multiplex PCR; TCRdb keeps only in-frame clonotypes and omits some of them. The table lists 250,000 to 350,000 clones, roughly three quarters of them singletons, with about 5.3% in the top ten. The specimen comprised PBMCs, sampled at disease progression, from a patient treated with ibrutinib. These receptors all stem from a human donor with chronic lymphocytic leukemia. Each CDR3 is given with its conserved first and last residue. The order of the fields is J gene, D gene, clone size, V gene, CDR3 protein, CDR3 DNA. The D gene is left open where the match is weak. Part of the rows lack a size; the others show once, few, many or a class for expanded clones.

J: TRBJ2-7
D: TRBD1
size: NA
V: TRBV5-1
CDR3: CASSEDRVYEQYF
DNA: TGCGCCAGCAGCGAGGACAGGGTCTACGAGCAGTACTTC

J: TRBJ2-3
D: TRBD1
size: NA
V: TRBV6-6
CDR3: CASSRQGRDTQYF
DNA: TGTGCCAGCAGTCGACAGGGAAGAGATACGCAGTATTTT

J: TRBJ1-4
D: NA
size: NA
V: TRBV30
CDR3: CAFNLPGGSRHDEKLFF
DNA: TGTGCCTTTAACTTACCGGGGGGATCAAGGCATGATGAAAAACTGTTTTTT

J: TRBJ2-1
D: TRBD2
size: NA
V: TRBV4-1
CDR3: CASSQDWGLAGVNEQFF
DNA: TGCGCCAGCAGCCAAGATTGGGGACTAGCGGGAGTCAATGAGCAGTTCTTC

J: TRBJ2-7
D: NA
size: NA
V: TRBV5-1
CDR3: CASSWSDSLYEQYF
DNA: TGCGCCAGCAGCTGGTCGGACAGCCTCTACGAGCAGTACTTC

J: TRBJ2-7
D: NA
size: NA
V: TRBV6-6
CDR3: CASSHRSRDEQYF
DNA: TGTGCCAGCAGTCATCGCTCTCGGGACGAGCAGTACTTC

J: TRBJ2-7
D: NA
size: NA
V: TRBV12-5
CDR3: CASGPKYVSYEQYF
DNA: TGTGCTAGTGGCCCGAAGTACGTTAGCTACGAGCAGTACTTC

J: TRBJ1-5
D: NA
size: NA
V: TRBV10-3
CDR3: CAIREVINQPQHF
DNA: TGTGCCATCCGGGAGGTCATCAATCAGCCCCAGCATTTT

J: TRBJ1-1
D: TRBD1
size: NA
V: TRBV5-1
CDR3: CASSLGQVGQGARRDTEAFF
DNA: TGCGCCAGCAGCTTGGGTCAGGTAGGACAGGGGGCGCGAAGGGACACTGAAGCTTTCTTT

J: TRBJ2-7
D: NA
size: once
V: TRBV19
CDR3: CASSIRKSDEQYF
DNA: TGTGCCAGTAGTATAAGAAAGAGCGACGAGCAGTACTTC

J: TRBJ2-7
D: NA
size: once
V: TRBV18
CDR3: CASSHRGGSHEQYF
DNA: TGTGCCAGCTCCCACAGGGGGGGGAGCCACGAGCAGTACTTC

J: TRBJ1-1
D: NA
size: NA
V: TRBV4-1
CDR3: CASSHENSEAFF
DNA: TGCGCCAGCAGCCATGAGAACTCTGAAGCTTTCTTT

J: TRBJ1-1
D: TRBD1
size: NA
V: TRBV9
CDR3: CASSPRQGRGVTEAFF
DNA: TGTGCCAGCAGTCCCAGACAGGGGAGAGGAGTCACTGAAGCTTTCTTT

J: TRBJ2-7
D: TRBD1
size: NA
V: TRBV19
CDR3: CASSIGSGGSYEQYF
DNA: TGTGCCAGTAGTATTGGGTCAGGGGGCTCCTACGAGCAGTACTTC

J: TRBJ2-7
D: NA
size: NA
V: TRBV18
CDR3: CASSPVDGILQYEQYF
DNA: TGTGCCAGCTCACCAGTTGACGGGATACTCCAATACGAGCAGTACTTC

J: TRBJ1-2
D: TRBD1
size: few
V: TRBV6-4
CDR3: CASSDVNGQGGYTF
DNA: TGTGCCAGCAGTGACGTTAACGGACAGGGCGGCTACACCTTC

J: TRBJ1-2
D: NA
size: few
V: TRBV9
CDR3: CASMGGPAYGYTF
DNA: TGTGCCAGCATGGGGGGTCCGGCCTATGGCTACACCTTC

J: TRBJ2-7
D: TRBD1
size: NA
V: TRBV2
CDR3: CASSVGQAGGYSYEQYF
DNA: TGTGCCAGCAGCGTGGGACAGGCTGGAGGCTACTCCTACGAGCAGTACTTC

J: TRBJ1-5
D: NA
size: NA
V: TRBV19
CDR3: CASSISGNQPQHF
DNA: TGTGCCAGTAGTATTTCAGGGAATCAGCCCCAGCATTTT

J: TRBJ2-5
D: TRBD2
size: NA
V: TRBV5-1
CDR3: CASSLFGRRETQYF
DNA: TGCGCCAGCAGCTTGTTCGGGAGGCGAGAGACCCAGTACTTC